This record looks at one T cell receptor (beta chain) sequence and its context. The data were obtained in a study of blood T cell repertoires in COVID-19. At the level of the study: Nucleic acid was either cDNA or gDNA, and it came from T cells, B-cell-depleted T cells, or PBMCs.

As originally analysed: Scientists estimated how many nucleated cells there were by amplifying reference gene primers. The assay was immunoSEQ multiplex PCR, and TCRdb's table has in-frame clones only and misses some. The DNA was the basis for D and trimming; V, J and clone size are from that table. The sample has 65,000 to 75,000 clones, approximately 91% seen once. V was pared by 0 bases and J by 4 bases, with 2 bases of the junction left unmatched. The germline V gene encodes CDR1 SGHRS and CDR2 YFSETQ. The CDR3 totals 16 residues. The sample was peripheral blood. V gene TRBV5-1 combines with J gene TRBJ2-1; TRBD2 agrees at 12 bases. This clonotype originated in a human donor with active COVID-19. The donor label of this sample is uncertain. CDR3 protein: CASSLDGTSGYNEQFF. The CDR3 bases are TGCGCCAGCAGCTTGGACGGGACTAGCGGGTACAATGAGCAGTTCTTC.